This T cell receptor beta chain was sequenced in a study of OX40 agonist ivuxolimab in advanced cancers. About the study: Ivuxolimab doses were 0.01, 0.1, 0.3, 1.5, 3 or 10 mg/kg every 2 weeks.

Any history of autoimmune disease or systemic immunosuppression disqualified patients. Between the trimmed V and J ends, which lost 8 bases and 6 bases, there was a span of 11 bases. Looked up from germline, CDR1 is SNHLY and CDR2 is FYNNEI. CDR3 size: 11 residues. Sequenced by immunoSEQ multiplex PCR; TCRdb stores in-frame clones only, minus some. The sample carries tens of thousands of clones, about 80% recorded once. This chain connects TRBV2 to TRBJ2-7, with D perhaps matching TRBD1 (5 bases). Sequenced material: CD4+ or CD8+ T cells sorted from blood, taken in a trial of the OX40 agonist ivuxolimab. The source is an adult with an advanced solid tumor such as melanoma, head and neck, liver or kidney cancer. CDR3 bases: TGTGCCAGCTCAACAGGTTTCGAGCAGTACTTC. Translated: CASSTGFEQYF.